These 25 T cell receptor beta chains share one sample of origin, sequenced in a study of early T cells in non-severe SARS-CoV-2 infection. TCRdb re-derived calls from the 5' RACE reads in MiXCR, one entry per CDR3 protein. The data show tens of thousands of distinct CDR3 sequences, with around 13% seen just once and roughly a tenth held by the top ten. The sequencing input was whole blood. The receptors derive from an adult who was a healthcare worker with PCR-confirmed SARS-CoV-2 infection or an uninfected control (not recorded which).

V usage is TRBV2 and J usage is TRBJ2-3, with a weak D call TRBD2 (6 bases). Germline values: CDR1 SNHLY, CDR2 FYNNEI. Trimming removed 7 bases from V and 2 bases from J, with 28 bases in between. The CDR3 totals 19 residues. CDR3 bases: TGTGCCAGCACCGAGAGGTTCGCCGGGGGTGCAAGAGCCACAGATACGCAGTATTTT. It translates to CASTERFAGGARATDTQYF.

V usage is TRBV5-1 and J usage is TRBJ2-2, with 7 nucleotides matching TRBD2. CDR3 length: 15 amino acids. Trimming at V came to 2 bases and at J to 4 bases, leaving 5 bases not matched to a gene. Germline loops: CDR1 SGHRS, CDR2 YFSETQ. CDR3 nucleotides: TGCGCCAGCAGCTTACGGGAGGCGGGCACCGGGGAGCTGTTTTTT. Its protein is CASSLREAGTGELFF. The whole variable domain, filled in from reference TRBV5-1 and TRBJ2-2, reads KAGVTQTPRYLIKTRGQQVTLSCSPISGHRSVSWYQQTPGQGLQFLFEYFSETQRNKGNFPGRFSGRQFSNSRSEMNVSTLELGDSALYLCASSLREAGTGELFFGEGSRLTVL.

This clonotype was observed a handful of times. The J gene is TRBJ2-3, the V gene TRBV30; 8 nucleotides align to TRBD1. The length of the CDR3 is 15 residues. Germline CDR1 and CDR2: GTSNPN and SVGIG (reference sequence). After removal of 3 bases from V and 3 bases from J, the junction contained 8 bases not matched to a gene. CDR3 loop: CAWSLGQGGTDTQYF. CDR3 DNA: TGTGCCTGGAGCCTCGGACAGGGAGGAACAGATACGCAGTATTTT.

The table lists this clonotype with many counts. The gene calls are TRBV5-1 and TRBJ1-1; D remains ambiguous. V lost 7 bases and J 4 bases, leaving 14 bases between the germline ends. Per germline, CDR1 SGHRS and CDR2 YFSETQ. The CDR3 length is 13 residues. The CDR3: CASGSGSGTEAFF. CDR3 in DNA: TGCGCCAGCGGTTCGGGGAGCGGCACTGAAGCTTTCTTT.

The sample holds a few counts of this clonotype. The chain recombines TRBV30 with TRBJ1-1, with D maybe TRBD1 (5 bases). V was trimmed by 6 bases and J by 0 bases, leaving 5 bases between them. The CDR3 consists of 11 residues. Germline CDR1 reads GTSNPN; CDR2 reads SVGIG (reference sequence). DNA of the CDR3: TGTGCCTGCAGGGTGAACACTGAAGCTTTCTTT. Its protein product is CACRVNTEAFF.

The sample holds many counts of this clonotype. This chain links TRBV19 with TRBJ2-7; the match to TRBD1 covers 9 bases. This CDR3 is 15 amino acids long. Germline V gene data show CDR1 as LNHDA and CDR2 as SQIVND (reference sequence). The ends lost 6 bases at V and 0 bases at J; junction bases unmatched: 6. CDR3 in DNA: TGTGCCAGTAGCAGGGGACAGGGAAGCTCCTACGAGCAGTACTTC. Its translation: CASSRGQGSSYEQYF.

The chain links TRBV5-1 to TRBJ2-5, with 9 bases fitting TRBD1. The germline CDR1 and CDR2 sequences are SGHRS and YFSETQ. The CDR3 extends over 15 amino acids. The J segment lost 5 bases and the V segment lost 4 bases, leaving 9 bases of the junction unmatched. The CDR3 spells CASSRGQGRSETQYF. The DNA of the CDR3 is TGCGCCAGCAGCCGTGGACAGGGGAGGTCGGAGACCCAGTACTTC.

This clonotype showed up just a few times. This chain's CDR3 is CSVRVRRDEYF. Here the CDR3 DNA reads TGCAGCGTTCGAGTGCGGAGAGACGAGTACTTC. The rearrangement joins TRBV29-1 to TRBJ2-5; no clear D. CDR3 length: 11 residues. Germline V CDR1 and CDR2: SQVTM, ANQGSEA. Trimming pared 5 bases from V and 12 bases from J, leaving 16 bases between.

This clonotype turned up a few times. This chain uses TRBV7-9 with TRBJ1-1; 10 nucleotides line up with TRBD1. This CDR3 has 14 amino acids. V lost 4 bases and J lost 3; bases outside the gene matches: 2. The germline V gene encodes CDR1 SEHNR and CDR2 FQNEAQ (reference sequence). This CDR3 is CASSWGQGHTEAFF. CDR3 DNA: TGTGCCAGCAGCTGGGGACAGGGGCACACTGAAGCTTTCTTT.

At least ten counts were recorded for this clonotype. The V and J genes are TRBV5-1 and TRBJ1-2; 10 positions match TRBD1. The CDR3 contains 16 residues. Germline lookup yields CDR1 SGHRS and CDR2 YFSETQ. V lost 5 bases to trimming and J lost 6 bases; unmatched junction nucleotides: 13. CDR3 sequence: CASSPLGQGRTDGYTF. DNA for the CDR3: TGCGCCAGCAGTCCCCTGGGACAGGGGAGAACGGATGGCTACACCTTC. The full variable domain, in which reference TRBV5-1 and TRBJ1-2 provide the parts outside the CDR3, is KAGVTQTPRYLIKTRGQQVTLSCSPISGHRSVSWYQQTPGQGLQFLFEYFSETQRNKGNFPGRFSGRQFSNSRSEMNVSTLELGDSALYLCASSPLGQGRTDGYTFGSGTRLTVV.

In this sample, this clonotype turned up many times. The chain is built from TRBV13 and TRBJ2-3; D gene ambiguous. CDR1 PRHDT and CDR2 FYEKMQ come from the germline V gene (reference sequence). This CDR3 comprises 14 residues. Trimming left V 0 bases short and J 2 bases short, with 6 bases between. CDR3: CASSLGLATDTQYF. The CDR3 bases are TGTGCCAGCAGCTTAGGCCTTGCCACAGATACGCAGTATTTT.

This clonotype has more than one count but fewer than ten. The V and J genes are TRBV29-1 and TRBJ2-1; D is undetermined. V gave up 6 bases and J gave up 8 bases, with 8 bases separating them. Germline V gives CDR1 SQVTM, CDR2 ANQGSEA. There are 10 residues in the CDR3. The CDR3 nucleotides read TGCAGCGTGGGAACCGATGAGCAGTTCTTC. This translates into CSVGTDEQFF.

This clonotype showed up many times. CDR3 protein: CASSHVAGGRFRAEQYF. Here the CDR3 DNA reads TGTGCCAGCAGCCACGTAGCGGGAGGCCGATTCCGCGCCGAGCAGTACTTC. The gene calls are TRBV7-8 and TRBJ2-7; 10 nucleotides align to TRBD2. V trimming: 5 bases; J trimming: 6 bases; junction bases outside the gene matches: 16. The germline CDR1 and CDR2 sequences are SGHVS and FQNEAQ. The length of the CDR3 is 17 residues.

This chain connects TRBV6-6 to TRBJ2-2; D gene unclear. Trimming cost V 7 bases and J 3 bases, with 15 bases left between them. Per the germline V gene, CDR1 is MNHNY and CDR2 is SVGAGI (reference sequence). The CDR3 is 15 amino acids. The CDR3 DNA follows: TGTGCCAGCATCTCTTTTGGCCTATACACCGGGGAGCTGTTTTTT. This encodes CASISFGLYTGELFF.

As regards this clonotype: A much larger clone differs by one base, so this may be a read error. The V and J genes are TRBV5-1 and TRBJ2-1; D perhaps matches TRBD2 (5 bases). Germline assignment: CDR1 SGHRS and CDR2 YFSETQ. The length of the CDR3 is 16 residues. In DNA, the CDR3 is TGCGCCAGCAGCCGCATTAGTTCGGAGGCGTACAATGAGCAGATCTTC. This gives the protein CASSRISSEAYNEQIF.

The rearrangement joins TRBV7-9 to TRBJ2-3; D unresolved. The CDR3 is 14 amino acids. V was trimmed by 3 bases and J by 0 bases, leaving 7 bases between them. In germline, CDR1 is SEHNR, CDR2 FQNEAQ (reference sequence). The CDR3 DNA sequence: TGTGCCAGCAGCTTCGGGCTTAGCACAGATACGCAGTATTTT. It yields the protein CASSFGLSTDTQYF.

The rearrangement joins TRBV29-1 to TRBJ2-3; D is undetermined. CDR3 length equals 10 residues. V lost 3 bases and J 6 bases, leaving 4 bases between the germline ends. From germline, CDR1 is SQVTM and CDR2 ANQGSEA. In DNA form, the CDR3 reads TGCAGCGTTGATGAGGATACGCAGTATTTT. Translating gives CSVDEDTQYF.

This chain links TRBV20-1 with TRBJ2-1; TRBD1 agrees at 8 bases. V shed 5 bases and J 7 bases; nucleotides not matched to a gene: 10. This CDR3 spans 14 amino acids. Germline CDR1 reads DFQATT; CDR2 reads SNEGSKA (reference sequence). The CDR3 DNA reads TGCAGTGCTCCACGGACAGGGAGAGGGAATGAGCAGTTCTTC. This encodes CSAPRTGRGNEQFF.

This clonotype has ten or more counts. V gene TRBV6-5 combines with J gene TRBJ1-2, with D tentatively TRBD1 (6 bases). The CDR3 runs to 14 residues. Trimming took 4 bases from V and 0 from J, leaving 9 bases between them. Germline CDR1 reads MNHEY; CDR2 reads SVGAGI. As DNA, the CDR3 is TGTGCCAGCAGTTTGAGGGACACTAACTATGGCTACACCTTC. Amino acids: CASSLRDTNYGYTF.

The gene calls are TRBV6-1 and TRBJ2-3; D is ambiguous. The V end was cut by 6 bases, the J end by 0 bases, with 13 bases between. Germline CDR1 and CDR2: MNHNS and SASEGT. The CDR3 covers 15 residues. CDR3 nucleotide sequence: TGTGCCAGCAGCCCTTGGGAATTTAGCACAGATACGCAGTATTTT. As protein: CASSPWEFSTDTQYF.

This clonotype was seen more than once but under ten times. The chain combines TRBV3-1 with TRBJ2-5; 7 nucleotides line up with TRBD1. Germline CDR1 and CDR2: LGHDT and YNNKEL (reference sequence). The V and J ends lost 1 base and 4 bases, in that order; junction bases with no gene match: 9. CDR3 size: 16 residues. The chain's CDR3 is CASSQGTGLDGETQYF. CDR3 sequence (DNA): TGTGCCAGCAGCCAAGGGACAGGTTTGGACGGAGAGACCCAGTACTTC.

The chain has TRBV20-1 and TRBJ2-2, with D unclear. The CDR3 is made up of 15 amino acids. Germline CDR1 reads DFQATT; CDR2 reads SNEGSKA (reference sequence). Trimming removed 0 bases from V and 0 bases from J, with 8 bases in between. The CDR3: CSAREAFPNTGELFF. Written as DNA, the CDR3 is TGCAGTGCTAGAGAAGCATTTCCGAACACCGGGGAGCTGTTTTTT.

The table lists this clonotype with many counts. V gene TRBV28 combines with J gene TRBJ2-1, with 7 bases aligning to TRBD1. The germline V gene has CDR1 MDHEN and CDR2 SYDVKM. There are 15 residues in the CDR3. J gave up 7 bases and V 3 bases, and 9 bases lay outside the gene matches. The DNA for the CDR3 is TGTGCCAGCAGTTTCCCGGGACAGCGTAGGAATGAGCAGTTCTTC. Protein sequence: CASSFPGQRRNEQFF.

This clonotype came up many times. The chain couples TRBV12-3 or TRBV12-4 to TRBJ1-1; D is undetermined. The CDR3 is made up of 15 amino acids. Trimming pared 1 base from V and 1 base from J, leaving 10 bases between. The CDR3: CASSLDPGRNTEAFF. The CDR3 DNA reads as TGTGCCAGCAGTTTAGACCCCGGCCGGAACACTGAAGCTTTCTTT.

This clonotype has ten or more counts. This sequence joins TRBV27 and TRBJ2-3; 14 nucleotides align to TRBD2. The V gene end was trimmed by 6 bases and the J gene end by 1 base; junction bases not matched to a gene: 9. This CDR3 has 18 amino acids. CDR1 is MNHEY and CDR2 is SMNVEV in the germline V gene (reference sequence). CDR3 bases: TGTGCCAGCAGCCGTGAGGGACTAGCGGGAGTCGGCACAGATACGCAGTATTTT. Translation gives CASSREGLAGVGTDTQYF.